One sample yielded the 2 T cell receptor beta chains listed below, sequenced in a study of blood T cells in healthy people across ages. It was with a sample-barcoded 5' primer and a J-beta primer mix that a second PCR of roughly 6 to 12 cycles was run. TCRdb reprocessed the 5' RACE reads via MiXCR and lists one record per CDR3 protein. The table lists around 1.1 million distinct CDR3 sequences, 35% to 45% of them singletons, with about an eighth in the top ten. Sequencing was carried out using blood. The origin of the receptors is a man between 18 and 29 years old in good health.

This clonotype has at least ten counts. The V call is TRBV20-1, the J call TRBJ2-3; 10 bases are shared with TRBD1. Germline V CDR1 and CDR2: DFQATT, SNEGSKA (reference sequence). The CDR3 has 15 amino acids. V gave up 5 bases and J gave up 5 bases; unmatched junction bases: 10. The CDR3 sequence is CSAPTRTGGGDTQYF. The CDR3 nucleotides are TGCAGTGCTCCGACTCGGACAGGGGGTGGAGATACGCAGTATTTT.

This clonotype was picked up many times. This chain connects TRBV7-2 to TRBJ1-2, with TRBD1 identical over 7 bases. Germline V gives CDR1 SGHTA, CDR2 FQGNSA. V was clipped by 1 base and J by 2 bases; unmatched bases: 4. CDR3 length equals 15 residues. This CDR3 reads CASSLGTGANYGYTF. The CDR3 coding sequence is TGTGCCAGCAGCTTAGGGACAGGAGCCAACTATGGCTACACCTTC. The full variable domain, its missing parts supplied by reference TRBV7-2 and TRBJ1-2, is GAGVSQSPSNKVTEKGKDVELRCDPISGHTALYWYRQSLGQGLEFLIYFQGNSAPDKSGLPSDRFSAERTGGSVSTLTIQRTQQEDSAVYLCASSLGTGANYGYTFGSGTRLTVV.